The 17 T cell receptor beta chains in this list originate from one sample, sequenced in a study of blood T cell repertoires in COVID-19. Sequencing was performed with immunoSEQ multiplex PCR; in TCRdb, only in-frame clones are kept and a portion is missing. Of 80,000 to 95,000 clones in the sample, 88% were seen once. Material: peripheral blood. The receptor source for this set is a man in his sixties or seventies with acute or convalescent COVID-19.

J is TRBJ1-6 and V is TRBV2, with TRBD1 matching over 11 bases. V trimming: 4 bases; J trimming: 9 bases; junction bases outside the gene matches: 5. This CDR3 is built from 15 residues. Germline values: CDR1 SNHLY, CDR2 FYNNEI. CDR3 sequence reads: CASSGGQGASSPLHF. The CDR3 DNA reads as TGTGCCAGCAGTGGTGGACAGGGGGCCAGTTCACCCCTCCACTTT. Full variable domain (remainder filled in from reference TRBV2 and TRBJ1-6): EPEVTQTPSHQVTQMGQEVILRCVPISNHLYFYWYRQILGQKVEFLVSFYNNEISEKSEIFDDQFSVERPDGSNFTLKIRSTKLEDSAMYFCASSGGQGASSPLHFGNGTRLTVT.

CDR3 residues: CASSLDRGPGNTIYF. The CDR3 nucleotides read TGTGCCAGCAGCTTAGATAGGGGGCCTGGAAACACCATATATTTT. This chain links TRBV7-2 with TRBJ1-3, with 7 bases that match TRBD1. With V trimmed by 1 base and J by 2 bases, 2 bases remained unmatched. CDR1 is SGHTA, CDR2 FQGNSA, per germline. The CDR3 runs 15 residues. The full variable domain, in which reference TRBV7-2 and TRBJ1-3 provide the parts outside the CDR3, is GAGVSQSPSNKVTEKGKDVELRCDPISGHTALYWYRQSLGQGLEFLIYFQGNSAPDKSGLPSDRFSAERTGGSVSTLTIQRTQQEDSAVYLCASSLDRGPGNTIYFGEGSWLTVV.

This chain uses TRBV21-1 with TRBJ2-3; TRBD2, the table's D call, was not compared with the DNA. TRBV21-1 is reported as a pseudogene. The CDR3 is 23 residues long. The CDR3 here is CASSKGNRWRGAESSTGTDTQYF. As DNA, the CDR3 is TGTGCCAGCAGCAAAGGAAACAGGTGGCGGGGAGCAGAATCTAGCACAGGCACAGATACGCAGTATTTT.

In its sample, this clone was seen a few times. DNA of the CDR3: TGTGCCAGCACTCCTGACAGGAGTGGTGGGGCTGAAGCTTTCTTT. Translated, it gives CASTPDRSGGAEAFF. The gene calls are TRBV5-4 and TRBJ1-1, with TRBD1 as a possible D gene (6 bases). Between the trimmed V and J ends, which lost 6 bases and 6 bases, there was a span of 21 bases. Germline lookup yields CDR1 SGHNT and CDR2 YYREEE (reference sequence). The CDR3 loop spans 15 amino acids.

The DNA for the CDR3 is TGTGCCAGCAGCCCCACCCCTTTGGGGGCGTTCGCTTCACCCCTCCACTTT. Residues: CASSPTPLGAFASPLHF. V and J are TRBV3-1 (or the pseudogene TRBV3-2) and TRBJ1-6, with D possibly matching TRBD1 (6 bases). V gave up 4 bases and J gave up 9 bases, with 22 bases separating them. From germline, CDR1 is LGHDT and CDR2 YNNKEL (reference sequence). The CDR3 loop spans 17 amino acids.

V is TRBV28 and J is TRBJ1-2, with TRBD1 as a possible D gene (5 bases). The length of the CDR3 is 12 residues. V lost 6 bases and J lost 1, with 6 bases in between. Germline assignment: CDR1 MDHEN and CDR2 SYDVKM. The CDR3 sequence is CASSQGNYGYTF. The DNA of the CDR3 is TGTGCCAGCAGCCAGGGTAACTATGGCTACACCTTC.

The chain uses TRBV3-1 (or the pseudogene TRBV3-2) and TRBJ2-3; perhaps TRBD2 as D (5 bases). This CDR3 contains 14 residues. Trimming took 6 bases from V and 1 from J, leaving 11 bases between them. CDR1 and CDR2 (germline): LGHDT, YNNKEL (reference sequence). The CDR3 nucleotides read TGTGCCAGCAGTCGATCCGGGGGCACAGATACGCAGTATTTT. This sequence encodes CASSRSGGTDTQYF.

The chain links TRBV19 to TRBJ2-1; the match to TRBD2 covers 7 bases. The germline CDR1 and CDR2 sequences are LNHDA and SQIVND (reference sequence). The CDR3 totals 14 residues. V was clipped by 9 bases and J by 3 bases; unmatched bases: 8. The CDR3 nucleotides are TGTGCCAGCACCCTAGCGGTGGACTACAATGAGCAGTTCTTC. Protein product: CASTLAVDYNEQFF.

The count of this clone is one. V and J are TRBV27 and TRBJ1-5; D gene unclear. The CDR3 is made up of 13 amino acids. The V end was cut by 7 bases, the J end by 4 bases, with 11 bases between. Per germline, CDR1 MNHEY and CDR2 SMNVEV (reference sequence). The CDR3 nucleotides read TGTGCCAGCACCCAGGCCAGAAATCAGCCCCAGCATTTT. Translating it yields CASTQARNQPQHF.

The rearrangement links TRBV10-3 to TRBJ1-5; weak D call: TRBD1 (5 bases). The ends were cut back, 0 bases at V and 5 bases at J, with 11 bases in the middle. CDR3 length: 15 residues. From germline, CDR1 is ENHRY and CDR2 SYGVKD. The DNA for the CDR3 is TGTGCCATCAGTGAGTCCCGCAGGGCCGATCAGCCCCAGCATTTT. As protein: CAISESRRADQPQHF.

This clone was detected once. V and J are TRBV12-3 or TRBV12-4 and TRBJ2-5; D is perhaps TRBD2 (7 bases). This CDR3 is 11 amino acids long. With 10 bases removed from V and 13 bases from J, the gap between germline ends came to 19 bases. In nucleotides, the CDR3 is TGTGCCATCAAGAGGGGGGGGCCCTGGTACTTC. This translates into CAIKRGGPWYF.

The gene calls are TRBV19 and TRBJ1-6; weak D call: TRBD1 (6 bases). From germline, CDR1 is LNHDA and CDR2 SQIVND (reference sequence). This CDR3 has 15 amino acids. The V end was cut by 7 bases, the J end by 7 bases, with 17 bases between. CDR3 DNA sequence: TGTGCCAGTAAAATTTACGGGACACAGAATTCACCCCTCCACTTT. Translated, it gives CASKIYGTQNSPLHF.

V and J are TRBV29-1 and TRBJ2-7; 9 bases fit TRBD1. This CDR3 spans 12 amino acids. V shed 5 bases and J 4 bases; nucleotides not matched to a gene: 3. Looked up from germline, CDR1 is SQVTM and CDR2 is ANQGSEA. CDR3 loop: CSVSGQGYEQYF. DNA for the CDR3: TGCAGCGTTTCGGGACAGGGTTACGAGCAGTACTTC.

CDR3 DNA sequence: TGTGCCAGCAGTGGGCAGAGAAAGGGGCCTAACTATGGCTACACCTTC. Its translation is CASSGQRKGPNYGYTF. The rearrangement links TRBV6-4 to TRBJ1-2; perhaps TRBD1 as D (5 bases). The CDR3 has 16 residues. V was trimmed by 4 bases and J by 0 bases, leaving 15 bases between them. Germline V gene lookup returns CDR1 MRHNA and CDR2 SNTAGT.

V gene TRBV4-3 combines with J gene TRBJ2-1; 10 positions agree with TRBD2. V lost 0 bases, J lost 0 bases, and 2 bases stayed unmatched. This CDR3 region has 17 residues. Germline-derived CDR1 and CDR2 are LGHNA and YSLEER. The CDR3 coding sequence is TGCGCCAGCAGCCAAGAAGCTAGCGGGAGCTCCTACAATGAGCAGTTCTTC. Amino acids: CASSQEASGSSYNEQFF.

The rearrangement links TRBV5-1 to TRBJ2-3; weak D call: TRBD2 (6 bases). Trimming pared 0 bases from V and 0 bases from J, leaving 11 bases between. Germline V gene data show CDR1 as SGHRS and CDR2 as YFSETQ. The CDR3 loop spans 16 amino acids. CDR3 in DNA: TGCGCCAGCAGCTTGGGTACTAGCAGCAGCACAGATACGCAGTATTTT. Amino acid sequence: CASSLGTSSSTDTQYF.

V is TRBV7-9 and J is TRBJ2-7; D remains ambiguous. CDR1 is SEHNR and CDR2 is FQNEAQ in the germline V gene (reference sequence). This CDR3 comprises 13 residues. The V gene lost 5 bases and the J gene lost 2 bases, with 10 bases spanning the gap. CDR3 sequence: CASSPIPTYEQYF. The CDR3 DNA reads TGTGCCAGCAGCCCAATCCCAACCTACGAGCAGTACTTC.